This TCR beta chain came from a study of blood T cell repertoires in COVID-19. Looking at the study overall: T cells, B-cell-depleted T cells, or PBMCs provided the cDNA or gDNA that served as material.

Authors' methods: Reference gene primer amplification in the assay estimated nucleated cell counts. Clones were sequenced by immunoSEQ multiplex PCR, and TCRdb holds only the in-frame ones, with some missing. V and J calls and clone size follow that table, whereas D and trimming were derived from the DNA. Of roughly 100,000 clones in the sample, approximately 89% were seen once. There are 14 residues in the CDR3. From germline, CDR1 is LGHDT and CDR2 YNNKEL (reference sequence). Germline trimming cut 4 bases from V and 1 base from J; bases unmatched to any gene: 1. Source material: peripheral blood. This receptor was obtained from a woman of 80 years or more in a cohort sampled during active COVID-19. J is TRBJ2-5 and V is TRBV3-1 (or the pseudogene TRBV3-2); 9 nucleotides agree with TRBD2. CDR3 residues: CASSLAGAQETQYF. The CDR3 DNA follows: TGTGCCAGCAGCCTAGCGGGGGCCCAAGAGACCCAGTACTTC.